The 17 T cell receptor beta chains in this list originate from one sample, sequenced in a study of cytotoxic CD8 clonotypes in ibrutinib-treated CLL. Clones were sequenced by immunoSEQ multiplex PCR, and TCRdb holds only the in-frame ones, with some missing. The sample holds roughly 150,000 clones, about 70% seen once. Sequenced here: PBMCs, sampled after 24 months of ibrutinib treatment. All receptors come from a human donor with chronic lymphocytic leukemia.

As to this clone: The same CDR3 arises from other DNA sequences in this sample as well. The rearrangement links TRBV5-1 to TRBJ1-2, with D possibly TRBD1 on 5 matching bases. The V and J ends lost 1 base and 5 bases respectively, with 12 bases between them. This CDR3 has 14 residues. Germline V gene data show CDR1 as SGHRS and CDR2 as YFSETQ. The CDR3 nucleotides are TGCGCCAGCAGCTTGCAGGGAGCCCTTTATGGCTACACCTTC. Translated: CASSLQGALYGYTF.

With regard to this clone: At one of its ends the junction is not consistent with the germline gene, which may arise from a read error. The J gene is TRBJ2-5, the V gene TRBV29-1; 13 nucleotides line up with TRBD2. CDR1 and CDR2 (germline): SQVTM, ANQGSEA. The CDR3 has 12 residues. The CDR3 bases are TGCAGAACCGGGACTAGCGGGATCCTGGGGGACTTC. It encodes CRTGTSGILGDF.

V is TRBV7-6 and J is TRBJ2-5; 8 bases are shared with TRBD1. Germline CDR1 and CDR2: SGHVS and FNYEAQ. CDR3 length equals 14 residues. Germline trimming cut 0 bases from V and 7 bases from J; bases unmatched to any gene: 4. This CDR3 is CASSLATGGGTQYF. CDR3 in DNA: TGTGCCAGCAGCTTAGCAACAGGGGGTGGGACCCAGTACTTC.

CDR3 in DNA: TGTGCCAGTAGTATCCGGGACAGGGCCGGACAGCCCCAGCATTTT. As protein: CASSIRDRAGQPQHF. The rearrangement links TRBV19 to TRBJ1-5, with 9 bases identical to TRBD1. Trimming at V came to 3 bases and at J to 7 bases, leaving 7 bases not matched to a gene. This CDR3 is 15 amino acids long. Per germline, CDR1 LNHDA and CDR2 SQIVND (reference sequence).

The CDR3 reads CASSQEGGRGRHEQFF. The CDR3 DNA reads as TGTGCCAGCAGCCAAGAGGGGGGCAGGGGGCGCCATGAGCAGTTCTTC. The chain carries TRBV4-2 and TRBJ2-1, with 8 bases lining up with TRBD1. CDR1 and CDR2 (germline): LGHNA, YNFKEQ. The trim removed 0 bases at V and 8 bases at J, leaving 9 bases unmatched. CDR3 size: 16 residues.

This clone has just one count. The V call is TRBV18, the J call TRBJ2-2, with D possibly matching TRBD1 (5 bases). The V and J ends lost 3 bases and 1 base respectively, with 15 bases between them. This CDR3 spans 17 amino acids. Looked up from germline, CDR1 is KGHSH and CDR2 is LQKENI. The CDR3 spells CASSPQGIRVNTGELFF. The DNA for the CDR3 is TGTGCCAGCTCACCTCAGGGTATTCGGGTGAACACCGGGGAGCTGTTTTTT.

Worth noting for this clone: This same CDR3 is encoded by further DNA sequences in the sample. The chain is built from TRBV9 and TRBJ2-5; the D gene is possibly TRBD2 (5 bases). Between the trimmed V and J ends, which lost 0 bases and 4 bases, there was a span of 13 bases. Per the germline V gene, CDR1 is SGDLS and CDR2 is YYNGEE. The CDR3 is made up of 15 amino acids. CDR3 sequence: CASSVAPRAGETQYF. The CDR3 nucleotides read TGTGCCAGCAGCGTAGCTCCGCGGGCGGGAGAGACCCAGTACTTC.

CDR3 in DNA: TGTGCCAGCAGGCTGGGGGGGATTGTGAACACTGAAGCTTTCTTT. This gives the protein CASRLGGIVNTEAFF. The chain employs TRBV28 and TRBJ1-1; TRBD1 is a possible D gene (5 bases). Germline V gene sequence: CDR1 MDHEN, CDR2 SYDVKM. The CDR3 runs to 15 residues. V was clipped by 6 bases and J by 0 bases, with 14 bases between them.

The rearrangement joins TRBV7-9 to TRBJ1-2, with D uncertain. CDR3 length equals 15 residues. Germline V gene data show CDR1 as SEHNR and CDR2 as FQNEAQ (reference sequence). The V gene lost 1 base and the J gene lost 4 bases, with 13 bases spanning the gap. The CDR3 protein is CASSLGRELIYGYTF. DNA for the CDR3: TGTGCCAGCAGCTTAGGGCGGGAGTTGATCTATGGCTACACCTTC.

The DNA for the CDR3 is TGTGCCACCCTAGGCCCCGGGACAGGGACCTATGGCTACACCTTC. Residues: CATLGPGTGTYGYTF. This chain connects TRBV28 to TRBJ1-2, with 9 bases that match TRBD1. J gave up 4 bases and V 10 bases, and 13 bases lay outside the gene matches. Germline V lookup: CDR1 MDHEN, CDR2 SYDVKM. This CDR3 region has 15 residues.

This sequence joins TRBV20-1 and TRBJ2-3; D tentatively fits TRBD1 or TRBD2 (5 bases each). Germline lookup yields CDR1 DFQATT and CDR2 SNEGSKA (reference sequence). The CDR3 is 11 amino acids. The CDR3 protein is CRGVSTDTQYF. DNA for the CDR3: TGCAGGGGGGTGAGCACAGATACGCAGTATTTT.

As to this clone: One end of the junction is discordant with germline, which a read error may explain. V usage is TRBV30 and J usage is TRBJ1-3; no clear D gene. CDR3 length equals 11 residues. Germline V gene sequence: CDR1 GTSNPN, CDR2 SVGIG (reference sequence). The DNA for the CDR3 is TGTGCCTGGGGTGTGGGAAACACCATATATTTT. This encodes CAWGVGNTIYF.

The V gene is TRBV7-3, the J gene TRBJ2-3; D possibly matches TRBD1 or TRBD2 (7 bases each). The germline CDR1 and CDR2 sequences are SGHTA and FQGTGA. The CDR3 has 15 amino acids. Trimming removed 5 bases from V and 6 bases from J, with 18 bases in between. CDR3 loop: CASSLRGGGADTQYF. As DNA, the CDR3 is TGTGCCAGCAGCCTCCGGGGAGGGGGCGCGGATACGCAGTATTTT.

This chain joins TRBV20-1 and TRBJ2-1; D may be TRBD1 or TRBD2 (6 bases each). Germline loops: CDR1 DFQATT, CDR2 SNEGSKA (reference sequence). Trimming cost V 6 bases and J 6 bases, with 9 bases left between them. The CDR3 totals 11 residues. In DNA form, the CDR3 reads TGCAGTGCGGAGGGGGTCAATGAGCAGTTCTTC. It translates to CSAEGVNEQFF.

This clone was recorded only once. The genes are TRBV28 and TRBJ1-3; 7 nucleotides align to TRBD1. Trimming took 4 bases from V and 4 from J; bases not matched to a gene: 4. The CDR3 is 14 residues long. Germline V gives CDR1 MDHEN, CDR2 SYDVKM. The CDR3, as DNA: TGTGCCAGCAGTTCCCCGGGACAGGGAAACACCATATATTTT. This encodes CASSSPGQGNTIYF.

The chain links TRBV4-2 to TRBJ2-7; 8 nucleotides agree with TRBD1. There are 13 residues in the CDR3. V lost 3 bases, J lost 3 bases, and 1 base stayed unmatched. Per the germline V gene, CDR1 is LGHNA and CDR2 is YNFKEQ. This CDR3 is CASSQGQDYEQYF. As DNA, the CDR3 is TGTGCCAGCAGCCAGGGACAGGACTACGAGCAGTACTTC.

This clone was counted a single time. The chain uses TRBV4-3 and TRBJ2-5, with TRBD2 matching 8 bases. Trimming at V came to 2 bases and at J to 7 bases, leaving 6 bases not matched to a gene. The CDR3 length is 14 residues. Germline V gene lookup returns CDR1 LGHNA and CDR2 YSLEER. The CDR3: CASSQPTSEPTQYF. CDR3 DNA: TGCGCCAGCAGCCAACCGACTAGCGAGCCGACCCAGTACTTC.